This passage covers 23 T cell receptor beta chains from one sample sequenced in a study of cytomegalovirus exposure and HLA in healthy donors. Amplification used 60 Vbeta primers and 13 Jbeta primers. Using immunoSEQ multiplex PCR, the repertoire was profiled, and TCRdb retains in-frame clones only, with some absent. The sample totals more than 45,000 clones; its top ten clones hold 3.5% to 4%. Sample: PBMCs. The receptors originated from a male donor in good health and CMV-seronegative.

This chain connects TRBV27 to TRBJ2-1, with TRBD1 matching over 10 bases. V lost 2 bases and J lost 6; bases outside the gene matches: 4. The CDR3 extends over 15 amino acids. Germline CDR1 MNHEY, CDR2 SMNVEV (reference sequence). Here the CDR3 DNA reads TGTGCCAGCAGTTTAAGACGGACAGGGGGCAATGAGCAGTTCTTC. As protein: CASSLRRTGGNEQFF.

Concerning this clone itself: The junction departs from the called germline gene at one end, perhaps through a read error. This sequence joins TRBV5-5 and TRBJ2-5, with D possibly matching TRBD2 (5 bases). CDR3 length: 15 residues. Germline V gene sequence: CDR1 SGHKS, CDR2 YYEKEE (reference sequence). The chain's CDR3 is CASSLALGPQENQYF. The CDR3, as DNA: TGTGCCAGCAGCTTGGCACTAGGGCCTCAAGAGAACCAGTACTTC.

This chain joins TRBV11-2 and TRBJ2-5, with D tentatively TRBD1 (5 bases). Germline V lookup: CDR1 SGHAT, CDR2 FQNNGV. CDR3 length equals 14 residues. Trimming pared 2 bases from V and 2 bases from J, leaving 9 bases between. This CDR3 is CASSLLPGQETQYF. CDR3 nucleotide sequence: TGTGCCAGCAGCTTATTGCCAGGGCAAGAGACCCAGTACTTC.

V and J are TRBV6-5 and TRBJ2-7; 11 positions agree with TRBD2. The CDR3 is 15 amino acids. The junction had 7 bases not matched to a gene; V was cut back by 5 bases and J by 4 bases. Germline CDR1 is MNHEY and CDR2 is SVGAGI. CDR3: CASSPGTSGLYEQYF. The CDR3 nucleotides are TGTGCCAGCAGTCCAGGGACTAGCGGACTGTACGAGCAGTACTTC.

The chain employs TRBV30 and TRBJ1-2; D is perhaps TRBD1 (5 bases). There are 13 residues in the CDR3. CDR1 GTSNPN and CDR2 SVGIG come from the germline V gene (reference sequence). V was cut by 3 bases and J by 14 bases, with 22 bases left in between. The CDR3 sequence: CAWRRGVNYGQTF. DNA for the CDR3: TGTGCCTGGAGGCGGGGGGTTAACTATGGCCAAACCTTC.

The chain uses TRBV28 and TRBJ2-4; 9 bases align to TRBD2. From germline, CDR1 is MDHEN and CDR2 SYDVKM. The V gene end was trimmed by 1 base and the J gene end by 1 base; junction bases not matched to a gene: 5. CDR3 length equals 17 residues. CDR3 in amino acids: CASSLYRLAGAKNIQYF. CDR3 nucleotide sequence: TGTGCCAGCAGTTTATACCGGCTAGCGGGGGCCAAAAACATTCAGTACTTC.

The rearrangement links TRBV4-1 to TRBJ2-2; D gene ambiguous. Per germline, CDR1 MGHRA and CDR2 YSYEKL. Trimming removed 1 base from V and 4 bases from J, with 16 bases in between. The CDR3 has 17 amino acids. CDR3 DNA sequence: TGCGCCAGCAGCCAAGGTTTGAGGAGCTTGGGCACCGGGGAGCTGTTTTTT. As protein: CASSQGLRSLGTGELFF.

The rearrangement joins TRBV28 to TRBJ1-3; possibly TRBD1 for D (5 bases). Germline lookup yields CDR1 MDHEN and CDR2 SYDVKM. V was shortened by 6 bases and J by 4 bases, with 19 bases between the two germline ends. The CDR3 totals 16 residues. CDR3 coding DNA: TGTGCCAGCAGGCTCGGGGCGGGGAAGAGAGGAAACACCATATATTTT. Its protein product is CASRLGAGKRGNTIYF.

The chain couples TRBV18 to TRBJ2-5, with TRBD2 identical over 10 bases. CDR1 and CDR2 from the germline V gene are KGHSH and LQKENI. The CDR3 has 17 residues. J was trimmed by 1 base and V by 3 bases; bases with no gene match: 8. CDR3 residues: CASSPRRLAGPQETQYF. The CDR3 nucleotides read TGTGCCAGCTCACCTCGGCGACTAGCGGGCCCCCAAGAGACCCAGTACTTC.

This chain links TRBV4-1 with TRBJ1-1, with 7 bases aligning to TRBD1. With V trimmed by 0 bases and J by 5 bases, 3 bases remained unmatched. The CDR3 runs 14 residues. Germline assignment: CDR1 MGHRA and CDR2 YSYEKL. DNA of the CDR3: TGCGCCAGCAGCCAAGACAGGGGGGTGACTGAAGCTTTCTTT. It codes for CASSQDRGVTEAFF.

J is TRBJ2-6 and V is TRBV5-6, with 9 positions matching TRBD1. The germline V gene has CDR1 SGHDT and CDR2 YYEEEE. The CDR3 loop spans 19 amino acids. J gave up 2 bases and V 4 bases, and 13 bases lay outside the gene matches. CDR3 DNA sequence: TGTGCCAGCAGCCAAAGCGCGGGACAGGGATTTCCTGGGGCCAACGTCCTGACTTTC. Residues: CASSQSAGQGFPGANVLTF.

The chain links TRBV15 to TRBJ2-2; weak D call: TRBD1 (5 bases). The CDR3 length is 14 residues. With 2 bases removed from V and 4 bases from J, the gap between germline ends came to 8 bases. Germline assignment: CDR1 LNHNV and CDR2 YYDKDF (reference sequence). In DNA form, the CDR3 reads TGTGCCACCAGCAGATCAGGGTCCACCGGGGAGCTGTTTTTT. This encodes CATSRSGSTGELFF.

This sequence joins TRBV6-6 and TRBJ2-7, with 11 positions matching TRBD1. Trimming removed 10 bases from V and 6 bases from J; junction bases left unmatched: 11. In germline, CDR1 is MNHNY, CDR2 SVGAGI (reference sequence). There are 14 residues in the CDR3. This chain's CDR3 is CATFRGTGGVEQYF. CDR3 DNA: TGTGCCACTTTCAGGGGGACAGGGGGAGTCGAGCAGTACTTC.

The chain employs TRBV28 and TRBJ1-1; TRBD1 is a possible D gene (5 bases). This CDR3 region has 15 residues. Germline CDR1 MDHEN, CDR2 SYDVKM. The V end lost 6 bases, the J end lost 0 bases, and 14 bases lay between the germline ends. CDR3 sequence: CASRKTGKVNTEAFF. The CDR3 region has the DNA TGTGCCAGCAGGAAAACAGGAAAAGTGAACACTGAAGCTTTCTTT.

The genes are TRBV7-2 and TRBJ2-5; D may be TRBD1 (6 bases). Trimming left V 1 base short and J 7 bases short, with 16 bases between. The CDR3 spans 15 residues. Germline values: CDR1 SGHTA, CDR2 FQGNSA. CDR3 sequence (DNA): TGTGCCAGCAGCTTAGACCCACAGGGTTTCGGGACCCAGTACTTC. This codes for CASSLDPQGFGTQYF.

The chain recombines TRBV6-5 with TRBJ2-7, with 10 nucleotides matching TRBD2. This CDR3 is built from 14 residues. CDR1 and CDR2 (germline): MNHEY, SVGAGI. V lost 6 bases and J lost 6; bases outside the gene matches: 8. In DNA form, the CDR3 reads TGTGCCAGCAGACTAGCGGGGACGGGGGGCGAGCAGTACTTC. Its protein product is CASRLAGTGGEQYF.

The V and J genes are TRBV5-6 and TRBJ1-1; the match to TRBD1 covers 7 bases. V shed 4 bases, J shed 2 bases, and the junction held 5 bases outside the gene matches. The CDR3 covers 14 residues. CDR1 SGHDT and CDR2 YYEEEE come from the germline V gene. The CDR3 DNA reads TGTGCCAGCAGCCCCTACAGGGGCAACACTGAAGCTTTCTTT. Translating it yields CASSPYRGNTEAFF. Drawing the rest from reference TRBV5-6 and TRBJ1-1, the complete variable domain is DAGVTQSPTHLIKTRGQQVTLRCSPKSGHDTVSWYQQALGQGPQFIFQYYEEEERQRGNFPDRFSGHQFPNYSSELNVNALLLGDSALYLCASSPYRGNTEAFFGQGTRLTVV.

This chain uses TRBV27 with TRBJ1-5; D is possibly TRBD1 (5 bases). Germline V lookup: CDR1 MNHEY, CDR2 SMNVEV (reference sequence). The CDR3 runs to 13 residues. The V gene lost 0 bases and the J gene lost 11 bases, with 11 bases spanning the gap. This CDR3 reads CASSLSAGRTQHF. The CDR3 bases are TGTGCCAGCAGTTTATCAGCAGGGAGGACCCAGCATTTT.

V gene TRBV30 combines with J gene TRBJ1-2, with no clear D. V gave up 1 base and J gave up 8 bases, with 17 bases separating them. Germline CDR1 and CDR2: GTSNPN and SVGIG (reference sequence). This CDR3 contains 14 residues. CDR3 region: CAWSDAGRGAGYTF. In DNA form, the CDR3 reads TGTGCCTGGAGTGATGCGGGGAGAGGAGCCGGCTACACCTTC.

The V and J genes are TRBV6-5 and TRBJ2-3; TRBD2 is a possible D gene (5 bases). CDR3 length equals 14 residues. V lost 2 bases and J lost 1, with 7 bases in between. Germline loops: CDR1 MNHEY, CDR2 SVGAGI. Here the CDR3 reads CASSYVGGTDTQYF. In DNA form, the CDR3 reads TGTGCCAGCAGTTACGTGGGAGGCACAGATACGCAGTATTTT.

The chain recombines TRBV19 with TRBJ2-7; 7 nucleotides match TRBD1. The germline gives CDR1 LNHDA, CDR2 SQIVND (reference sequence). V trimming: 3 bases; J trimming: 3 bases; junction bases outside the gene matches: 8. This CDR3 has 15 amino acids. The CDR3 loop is CASSIKPGGFYEQYF. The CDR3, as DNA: TGTGCCAGTAGTATCAAACCAGGGGGTTTCTACGAGCAGTACTTC. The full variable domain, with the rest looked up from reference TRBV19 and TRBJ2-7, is DGGITQSPKYLFRKEGQNVTLSCEQNLNHDAMYWYRQDPGQGLRLIYYSQIVNDFQKGDIAEGYSVSREKKESFPLTVTSAQKNPTAFYLCASSIKPGGFYEQYFGPGTRLTVT.

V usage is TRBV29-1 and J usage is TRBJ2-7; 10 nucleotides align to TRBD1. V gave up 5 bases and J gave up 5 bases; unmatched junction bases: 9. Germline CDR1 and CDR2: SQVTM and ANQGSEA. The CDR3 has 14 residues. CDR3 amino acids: CSVYLGTGVNEQYF. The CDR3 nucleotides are TGCAGCGTTTACCTCGGGACAGGGGTCAACGAGCAGTACTTC.

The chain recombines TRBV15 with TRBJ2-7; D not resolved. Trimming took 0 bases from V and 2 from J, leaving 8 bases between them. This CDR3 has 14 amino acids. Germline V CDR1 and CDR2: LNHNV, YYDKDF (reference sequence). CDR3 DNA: TGTGCCACCAGCAGAGAAAACTTCCCCTACGAGCAGTACTTC. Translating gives CATSRENFPYEQYF.